This T cell receptor beta chain was recovered during a study of blood T cell repertoires in COVID-19. This table comes from immunoSEQ multiplex PCR, and its TCRdb copy is limited to in-frame clones, with some not included. The sample lists more than 110,000 clones, 70% to 85% occurring once. In germline, CDR1 is LGHDT, CDR2 YNNKEL (reference sequence). With 3 bases clipped from V and 2 bases from J, the junction kept 3 bases outside the gene matches. The CDR3 is 15 amino acids. This rearrangement joins TRBV3-1 (or the pseudogene TRBV3-2) to TRBJ2-3; 9 bases align to TRBD2. Sequenced input: peripheral blood. The TCR was taken from a human donor in a cohort sampled during active COVID-19. CDR3 in DNA: TGTGCCAGCAGCCAGAGCGGGGGGCCCACAGATACGCAGTATTTT. It encodes CASSQSGGPTDTQYF.